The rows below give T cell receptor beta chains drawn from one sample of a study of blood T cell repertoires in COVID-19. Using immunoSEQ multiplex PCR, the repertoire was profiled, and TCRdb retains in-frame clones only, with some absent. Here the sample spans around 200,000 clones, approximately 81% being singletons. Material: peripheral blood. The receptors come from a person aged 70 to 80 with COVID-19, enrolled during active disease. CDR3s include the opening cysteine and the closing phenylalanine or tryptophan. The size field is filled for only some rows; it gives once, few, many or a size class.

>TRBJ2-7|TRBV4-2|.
CASSQVGGLSYEQYF
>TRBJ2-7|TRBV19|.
CASSRSTGGKDEQYF
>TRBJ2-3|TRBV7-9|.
CASSRSGGAGTDTQYF
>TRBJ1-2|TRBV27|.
CASSPPGTGSGYTF
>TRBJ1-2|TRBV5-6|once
CASSLGGGLNYGYTF
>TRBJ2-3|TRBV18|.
CASSPRVDTDTQYF
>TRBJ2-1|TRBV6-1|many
CASSDGGPQFF
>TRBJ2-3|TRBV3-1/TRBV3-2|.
CASSQEGLRGSDTQYF
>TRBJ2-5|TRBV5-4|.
CASTTRAGGPETQYF
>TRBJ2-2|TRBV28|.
CASTPTTGATGELFF